The entry below gives a single TCR beta chain sequence along with its context. The sample belongs to a study of shared clonotypes between healthy human individuals. The germline CDR1 and CDR2 sequences are SGHVS and FQNEAQ. The germline V and J ends were trimmed by 0 bases and 5 bases, with 5 bases remaining between them. This CDR3 has 13 amino acids. Assay: immunoSEQ multiplex PCR; the TCRdb copy retains only in-frame clones and omits some. The sample includes 2,100,000 or so clones, roughly 95% seen only once; the top ten take approximately 0.13%. The gene calls are TRBV7-8 and TRBJ1-5; D unresolved. The sequenced sample was naive CD4+ T cells sorted from blood. Subset specified: CD45RA+ positively selected. The receptor's source is a man between 18 and 35 years old in good health. CDR3 nucleotides: TGTGCCAGCAGCTTAGCGGAGGATCAGCCCCAGCATTTT. This sequence encodes CASSLAEDQPQHF. Supplemented by reference TRBV7-8 and TRBJ1-5, the full variable domain reads GAGVSQSPRYKVAKRGQDVALRCDPISGHVSLFWYQQALGQGPEFLTYFQNEAQLDKSGLPSDRFFAERPEGSVSTLKIQRTQQEDSAVYLCASSLAEDQPQHFGDGTRLSIL.